Below, 24 T cell receptor beta chains from the same sample are listed, as sequenced in a study of T cell responses to AZD1222 COVID-19 vaccine. Profiled with immunoSEQ multiplex PCR; TCRdb holds only in-frame clones, not every one. The sample has about 140,000 clones, 70% to 90% seen once. The specimen was peripheral blood, collected on day 0 of AZD1222 vaccination. These receptors originate from an adult in good health.

This clone was found a few times. This sequence joins TRBV24-1 and TRBJ1-1; D is ambiguous. CDR3 length: 13 amino acids. V was cut by 9 bases and J by 0 bases, with 10 bases left in between. CDR1 is KGHDR and CDR2 is SFDVKD in the germline V gene. The CDR3 loop reads CATVGPLNTEAFF. CDR3 DNA: TGTGCCACCGTAGGACCGCTGAACACTGAAGCTTTCTTT.

The gene calls are TRBV19 and TRBJ1-1; D ambiguous. Looked up from germline, CDR1 is LNHDA and CDR2 is SQIVND (reference sequence). V was clipped by 6 bases and J by 1 base, with 9 bases between them. The CDR3 is made up of 13 amino acids. The CDR3 here is CASRALSNTEAFF. The CDR3 DNA reads as TGTGCCAGTAGGGCCCTATCGAACACTGAAGCTTTCTTT.

The chain combines TRBV4-2 with TRBJ1-2, with a possible D match to TRBD1 (5 bases). Trimming took off 1 base at V and 6 bases at J, with 18 bases between the two ends. Germline lookup yields CDR1 LGHNA and CDR2 YNFKEQ. The CDR3 totals 16 residues. The CDR3 DNA sequence: TGTGCCAGCAGCCAAGTAGACGTGGGACGCCGGCATGGCTACACCTTC. Amino acid sequence: CASSQVDVGRRHGYTF.

The chain recombines TRBV12-3 or TRBV12-4 with TRBJ2-7, with 7 bases fitting TRBD2. V was clipped by 10 bases and J by 6 bases; unmatched bases: 12. The CDR3 spans 13 residues. DNA for the CDR3: TGTGCCATCCGGTGGGGGGGTATGGGCGAGCAGTACTTC. Translating it yields CAIRWGGMGEQYF.

This clone was counted only a few times. The rearrangement joins TRBV27 to TRBJ2-5, with a possible D match to TRBD1 (6 bases). The CDR3 sequence is 12 residues long. Germline V gives CDR1 MNHEY, CDR2 SMNVEV (reference sequence). Trimming removed 3 bases at V and 6 bases at J, with 8 bases between. The CDR3 loop is CASSFRGQTQYF. CDR3 bases: TGTGCCAGCAGTTTCAGGGGTCAGACCCAGTACTTC.

The V and J genes are TRBV10-2 and TRBJ1-6; D gene uncertain. The CDR3 spans 15 residues. The V gene lost 0 bases and the J gene lost 9 bases, with 12 bases spanning the gap. Germline V gene sequence: CDR1 WSHSY, CDR2 SAAADI. CDR3 DNA sequence: TGCGCCAGCAGTGAGTCGGCATACTTTGTTTCACCCCTCCACTTT. Amino acid sequence: CASSESAYFVSPLHF.

The rearrangement joins TRBV7-9 to TRBJ1-1; tentatively, D is TRBD1 (5 bases). Trimming took 3 bases from V and 1 from J, leaving 9 bases between them. Looked up from germline, CDR1 is SEHNR and CDR2 is FQNEAQ (reference sequence). This CDR3 comprises 14 residues. The CDR3 DNA is TGTGCCAGCAGCTTCGATGGACAGAACACTGAAGCTTTCTTT. It yields the protein CASSFDGQNTEAFF.

The V call is TRBV5-1, the J call TRBJ2-7, with D hard to call. Germline-derived CDR1 and CDR2 are SGHRS and YFSETQ. Trimming removed 0 bases at V and 2 bases at J, with 15 bases between. This CDR3 comprises 16 residues. The CDR3 nucleotides are TGCGCCAGCAGCTTGGCCGTTTCGAACCAAGCCTACGAGCAGTACTTC. This sequence encodes CASSLAVSNQAYEQYF.

The rearrangement links TRBV19 to TRBJ2-2; no definite D call. This CDR3 comprises 14 residues. Looked up from germline, CDR1 is LNHDA and CDR2 is SQIVND (reference sequence). V lost 7 bases to trimming and J lost 0 bases, with 9 bases between them. The CDR3 loop reads CASTATSNTGELFF. CDR3 nucleotide sequence: TGTGCCAGTACCGCCACGTCGAACACCGGGGAGCTGTTTTTT.

About this clone: Germline is not matched at one junction end, which may reflect a read error. The CDR3 nucleotides are TGTGCCAGCGGTTTGAAGACGCAGTATTTT. Amino acid sequence: CASGLKTQYF. The chain recombines TRBV27 with TRBJ2-3, with unresolved D. Germline CDR1 and CDR2: MNHEY and SMNVEV (reference sequence). The CDR3 consists of 10 residues.

V is TRBV6-1 and J is TRBJ1-2, with D hard to call. This CDR3 contains 15 residues. V shed 1 base and J shed 4 bases, with 13 bases lying between them. Looked up from germline, CDR1 is MNHNS and CDR2 is SASEGT. The CDR3 sequence is CASSEDLAEAYGYTF. The CDR3 nucleotides are TGTGCCAGCAGTGAAGACCTAGCGGAGGCCTATGGCTACACCTTC.

This chain links TRBV27 with TRBJ2-5, with 7 positions matching TRBD2. The CDR3 has 15 amino acids. The V segment lost 4 bases and the J segment 2 bases; nucleotides outside the gene matches: 7. Germline V gene data show CDR1 as MNHEY and CDR2 as SMNVEV (reference sequence). The CDR3 DNA is TGTGCCAGCAGTTGGGGGGGTCGTGGACAAGAGACCCAGTACTTC. Its translation: CASSWGGRGQETQYF.

V gene TRBV13 combines with J gene TRBJ1-1; D is unclear. Per germline, CDR1 PRHDT and CDR2 FYEKMQ (reference sequence). Trimming cost V 5 bases and J 2 bases, with 6 bases left between them. The length of the CDR3 is 12 residues. The CDR3: CASSIENTEAFF. CDR3 sequence (DNA): TGTGCCAGCAGCATCGAAAACACTGAAGCTTTCTTT.

This clone was picked up one time. This chain links TRBV6-4 with TRBJ1-1, with 7 bases matching TRBD1. Germline CDR1 and CDR2: MRHNA and SNTAGT. V trimming: 4 bases; J trimming: 3 bases; junction bases outside the gene matches: 14. This CDR3 is built from 17 residues. CDR3 sequence: CASSATGQLGRDTEAFF. The CDR3 nucleotides are TGTGCCAGCAGTGCAACGGGACAGCTGGGGAGGGACACTGAAGCTTTCTTT.

V gene TRBV21-1 combines with J gene TRBJ2-3; no DNA check was done on the table's D call, TRBD2. TRBV21-1 is annotated as a pseudogene. The CDR3 has 13 amino acids. CDR3 loop: CAIEGGPTDTQYF. For the CDR3, the DNA is TGTGCCATCGAGGGAGGGCCCACAGATACGCAGTATTTT.

The chain is built from TRBV5-8 and TRBJ2-7; D may correspond to TRBD1 or TRBD2 (5 bases each). Germline CDR1 is SGHTS and CDR2 is YDEGEE. This CDR3 comprises 15 residues. Trimming cost V 4 bases and J 2 bases, with 16 bases left between them. In nucleotides, the CDR3 is TGTGCCAGCAGCCCCCCGGGACGGCCTGCCTACGAGCAGTACTTC. Translating it yields CASSPPGRPAYEQYF.

This sequence joins TRBV6-5 and TRBJ1-2, with no clear D. The CDR3 consists of 14 residues. Trimming left V 1 base short and J 9 bases short, with 15 bases between. Germline loops: CDR1 MNHEY, CDR2 SVGAGI. In DNA, the CDR3 is TGTGCCAGCAGTTACTACGGCATTACGGCTAGCTACACCTTC. Translating it yields CASSYYGITASYTF.

There are a few counts of this clone. The DNA for the CDR3 is TGTGCCAGTAATAACAGGGGGCCTGGGCAGCCCCAGCATTTT. Translating it yields CASNNRGPGQPQHF. The gene calls are TRBV19 and TRBJ1-5, with TRBD1 matching 9 bases. CDR1 is LNHDA and CDR2 is SQIVND in the germline V gene (reference sequence). V gave up 7 bases and J gave up 7 bases; unmatched junction bases: 8. This CDR3 is 14 amino acids long.

The chain recombines TRBV6-2 or TRBV6-3 with TRBJ1-6; D remains ambiguous. There are 14 residues in the CDR3. V was clipped by 2 bases and J by 10 bases, with 12 bases between them. CDR1 is MNHEY, CDR2 SVGEGT, per germline. Here the CDR3 reads CASSYGQEGSPLHF. CDR3 nucleotide sequence: TGTGCCAGCAGTTACGGGCAGGAAGGATCACCCCTCCACTTT.

This chain links TRBV6-5 with TRBJ2-1; 7 bases are a match to TRBD1. Germline V gene sequence: CDR1 MNHEY, CDR2 SVGAGI. The length of the CDR3 is 14 residues. Germline trimming cut 2 bases from V and 7 bases from J; bases unmatched to any gene: 5. CDR3 region: CASSYPDRVNEQFF. The CDR3 region has the DNA TGTGCCAGCAGTTACCCCGACAGGGTGAATGAGCAGTTCTTC.

The chain has TRBV6-1 and TRBJ2-7; D not certain. The V and J ends lost 3 bases and 3 bases respectively, with 12 bases between them. Germline V gene sequence: CDR1 MNHNS, CDR2 SASEGT. This CDR3 comprises 14 residues. Here the CDR3 DNA reads TGTGCCAGCAGTGAGGCCGTGTGGGTCTACGAGCAGTACTTC. It encodes CASSEAVWVYEQYF.

V gene TRBV18 combines with J gene TRBJ2-1; 11 bases match TRBD2. The CDR3 has 17 amino acids. Germline CDR1 KGHSH, CDR2 LQKENI. With V trimmed by 3 bases and J by 5 bases, 9 bases remained unmatched. The DNA of the CDR3 is TGTGCCAGCTCACCGCTAGCGGGGGGACTTGTGGACAATGAGCAGTTCTTC. Its translation is CASSPLAGGLVDNEQFF.

The chain links TRBV9 to TRBJ1-5, with D unclear. The CDR3 covers 12 residues. Looked up from germline, CDR1 is SGDLS and CDR2 is YYNGEE. DNA for the CDR3: TGTGCAAGCGGCAGGAACAATCAGCCCCAGCATTTT. Translating it yields CASGRNNQPQHF.

The table lists this clone with a few counts. The chain uses TRBV2 and TRBJ2-6, with 7 bases identical to TRBD1. This CDR3 region has 17 residues. J gave up 0 bases and V 6 bases, and 8 bases lay outside the gene matches. From germline, CDR1 is SNHLY and CDR2 FYNNEI. The CDR3 DNA sequence: TGTGCCAGCAGCGTACCGGGACAGAGCTCTGGGGCCAACGTCCTGACTTTC. The encoded protein is CASSVPGQSSGANVLTF.